The 10 T cell receptor beta chains presented below share a single source sample, sequenced in a study of T cells after yellow fever vaccination. MiXCR was run by TCRdb on the 5' RACE reads, yielding one entry per CDR3 protein. The data contain fewer than 450,000 distinct CDR3 sequences, around 10% of them singletons. The specimen was PBMCs, collected on the day of the first yellow fever vaccination. These TCRs come from a man younger than 35 who received the YFV17D yellow fever vaccine.

This clonotype has more than one count but fewer than ten. The CDR3 nucleotides are TGCGCCAGCAGGTTACAGGGGGCAGCCGGGGAGCTGTTTTTT. Its protein is CASRLQGAAGELFF. The chain recombines TRBV4-1 with TRBJ2-2, with 9 bases identical to TRBD1. Per the germline V gene, CDR1 is MGHRA and CDR2 is YSYEKL. This CDR3 contains 14 residues. Trimming took 6 bases from V and 6 from J; bases not matched to a gene: 5.

The genes are TRBV6-2 or TRBV6-3 and TRBJ1-5; 8 nucleotides agree with TRBD1. V dropped 5 bases and J dropped 9; count of bases not matched to a gene: 6. Germline lookup yields CDR1 MNHEY and CDR2 SVGEGT. The CDR3 totals 13 residues. The CDR3, as DNA: TGTGCCAGCAGTCCAGGGGGCCTTCTGCCCCAGCATTTT. Translated: CASSPGGLLPQHF.

This chain uses TRBV20-1 with TRBJ2-5; 12 bases map to TRBD2. CDR3 size: 14 residues. Germline V gene lookup returns CDR1 DFQATT and CDR2 SNEGSKA (reference sequence). Trimming took 6 bases from V and 3 from J; bases not matched to a gene: 5. Written as DNA, the CDR3 is TGCAGTGCACCTCGGACTAGCGGGAAAGAGACCCAGTACTTC. This gives the protein CSAPRTSGKETQYF.

The chain recombines TRBV20-1 with TRBJ2-5; weak D call: TRBD2 (6 bases). The V gene lost 6 bases and the J gene lost 7 bases, with 18 bases spanning the gap. This CDR3 has 13 residues. The germline gives CDR1 DFQATT, CDR2 SNEGSKA (reference sequence). Written as DNA, the CDR3 is TGCAGTGCCGTCTGGGGGGTCTTCGCGACCCAGTACTTC. It is translated as CSAVWGVFATQYF.

Here the CDR3 reads CASSQIQGSTEAFF. For the CDR3, the DNA is TGTGCCAGCAGCCAAATACAAGGGAGCACTGAAGCTTTCTTT. The chain combines TRBV3-1 with TRBJ1-1; D not certain. The CDR3 consists of 14 residues. Per the germline V gene, CDR1 is LGHDT and CDR2 is YNNKEL (reference sequence). Trimming took 2 bases from V and 4 from J, leaving 11 bases between them.

The chain links TRBV6-5 to TRBJ2-1; possible D gene TRBD2, 6 bases. This CDR3 has 14 residues. CDR1 is MNHEY, CDR2 SVGAGI, per germline. Trimming took 4 bases from V and 4 from J, leaving 11 bases between them. The CDR3 DNA is TGTGCCAGCAGTTGGAGCGGGCAGTACAATGAGCAGTTCTTC. This codes for CASSWSGQYNEQFF.

The chain carries TRBV6-1 and TRBJ1-2, with a weak D call TRBD1 (5 bases). Germline values: CDR1 MNHNS, CDR2 SASEGT. V was clipped by 8 bases and J by 2 bases, with 15 bases between them. The CDR3 contains 14 residues. The CDR3 reads CASSRAGDNYGYTF. CDR3 sequence (DNA): TGTGCCAGCTCCCGAGCGGGGGACAACTATGGCTACACCTTC.

This clonotype has only a few counts. This chain joins TRBV6-2 or TRBV6-3 and TRBJ2-6, with D uncertain. Germline assignment: CDR1 MNHEY and CDR2 SVGEGT. Trimming took off 8 bases at V and 4 bases at J, with 9 bases between the two ends. The CDR3 contains 13 residues. Here the CDR3 DNA reads TGTGCCAGCCAAACACCCGGGGCCAACGTCCTGACTTTC. Translation: CASQTPGANVLTF.

This clonotype was counted only a few times. The chain joins TRBV7-2 to TRBJ2-1; D ambiguous. CDR1 and CDR2 from the germline V gene are SGHTA and FQGNSA. This CDR3 has 14 residues. V lost 3 bases to trimming and J lost 5 bases, with 11 bases between them. CDR3 sequence: CASSFDGHHNEQFF. The CDR3 nucleotides read TGTGCCAGCAGCTTTGACGGCCATCACAATGAGCAGTTCTTC.

This clonotype was seen a few times. The gene calls are TRBV20-1 and TRBJ2-3; 8 bases fit TRBD2. This CDR3 is 17 amino acids long. The J segment lost 7 bases and the V segment lost 3 bases, leaving 18 bases of the junction unmatched. Germline V CDR1 and CDR2: DFQATT, SNEGSKA (reference sequence). The CDR3 loop reads CSARERGGTRRPYTQYF. In DNA form, the CDR3 reads TGCAGTGCTAGGGAAAGGGGGGGGACTAGGAGACCTTATACGCAGTATTTT.